Listed below are T cell receptor beta chains from one sample, sequenced in a study of blood T cell repertoires in COVID-19. The assay was immunoSEQ multiplex PCR, and TCRdb's table has in-frame clones only and misses some. The sample shows 55,000 to 65,000 clones, roughly 77% of them seen only once. What was sequenced was peripheral blood. These receptors originate from a man aged 55 to 70 with COVID-19, enrolled during active disease. The CDR3 runs from the conserved cysteine through the conserved F or W. A D gene is named only where the DNA matches it firmly. A clone size is listed for some rows: how often the clone was seen (once, few, many), or a class if it is expanded.

d_gene,j_gene,abundance,v_gene,CDR3nt,CDR3aa
TRBD1,TRBJ1-4,NA,TRBV4-1,TGCGCCAGCAGCCCAATAAGACAGGGACCTTCGCAGAGGAGTGAAAAACTGTTTTTT,CASSPIRQGPSQRSEKLFF
TRBD2,TRBJ2-1,NA,TRBV7-3,TGTGCCAGCAGCCTACTAGCGGGAGTCGGGGATGAGCAGTTCTTC,CASSLLAGVGDEQFF
NA,TRBJ1-5,NA,TRBV4-1,TGCGCCAGCAGCCGGAGTGCAGGGAATCAGCCCCAGCATTTT,CASSRSAGNQPQHF
NA,TRBJ1-1,NA,TRBV6-5,TGTGCCAGCAGGGTACAAGAACAGAACACTGAAGCTTTCTTT,CASRVQEQNTEAFF
NA,TRBJ2-7,NA,TRBV27,TGTGCCAGCAGTTTATTTAAGGGGAACGAGCAGTACTTC,CASSLFKGNEQYF
NA,TRBJ2-5,NA,TRBV5-1,TGCGCCAGCAGCTTGGCCGGGAACCTTCAACAAGAGACCCAGTACTTC,CASSLAGNLQQETQYF
TRBD1,TRBJ2-7,NA,TRBV19,TGTGCCAGTAGTATAGGGACAGGGAGGTACGAGCAGTACTTC,CASSIGTGRYEQYF
TRBD2,TRBJ2-7,NA,TRBV2,TGTGCCAGCAGTGAGGGTTTGCTAGCGGACTACGAGCAGTACTTC,CASSEGLLADYEQYF
NA,TRBJ2-2,NA,TRBV19,TGTGCCAGTAGTAGGTCCAGAATGAACACCGGGGAGCTGTTTTTT,CASSRSRMNTGELFF
NA,TRBJ1-5,NA,TRBV19,TGTGCCAGTATAGCCAGGGGCAGTAGGATCAATCAGCCCCAGCATTTT,CASIARGSRINQPQHF
NA,TRBJ2-7,NA,TRBV2,TGTGCCAGCACTAACGACCCCGGACTCGTCGCGCAGTACTTC,CASTNDPGLVAQYF
NA,TRBJ2-5,NA,TRBV6-6,TGTGCCAGCAGTACCGGTCGCCAAGAGACCCAGTACTTC,CASSTGRQETQYF
NA,TRBJ2-1,NA,TRBV7-7,TGTGCTAGCAGCTTAGGTCAGACTAAAAAGCAGTTCTTC,CASSLGQTKKQFF
TRBD2,TRBJ2-3,NA,TRBV4-3,TGCGCCAGCAGCCAGGGGGGGGGTAGCACAGATACGCAGTATTTT,CASSQGGGSTDTQYF
TRBD1,TRBJ2-4,few,TRBV6-5,TGTGCCAGCAGTTTCAACAGGGGTTCGCAAAACATTCAGTACTTC,CASSFNRGSQNIQYF
NA,TRBJ1-2,NA,TRBV9,TGCGCCAGCCGCGGAGGGGGGGGCAACTATGGCTACACCTTC,CASRGGGGNYGYTF
TRBD1,TRBJ2-5,NA,TRBV12-3/TRBV12-4,TGTGCCAGCAGCCGTTCGACAGGGGAGACCCAGTACTTC,CASSRSTGETQYF
TRBD1,TRBJ1-1,NA,TRBV25-1,TGTGCCAGCAGTGGTCGAACAGGGGCTGAAGCTTTCTTT,CASSGRTGAEAFF
TRBD1,TRBJ2-1,NA,TRBV9,TGTGCCAGCAGCGTAGAGTTGGACAGGGAATCTGAGCAGTTCTTC,CASSVELDRESEQFF
NA,TRBJ1-1,NA,TRBV14,TGTGCCAGCAGCCAAGATGCGTACCGGGATGAAGCTTTCTTT,CASSQDAYRDEAFF
TRBD1,TRBJ1-3,NA,TRBV5-6,TGTGCCAGCAGCTCTTTCCGACGGACAGGGGATAAGGGTGGAAACACCATATATTTT,CASSSFRRTGDKGGNTIYF
NA,TRBJ1-4,NA,TRBV2,TGTGCCAGCTCAGAGGAGGGCGAAAAACTGTTTTTT,CASSEEGEKLFF
NA,TRBJ2-2,NA,TRBV5-6,TGTGCCAGCAGCTTTCAACTAGGATACACCGGGGAGCTGTTTTTT,CASSFQLGYTGELFF
TRBD1,TRBJ2-7,few,TRBV19,TGTGCCAGTAAGGGACAGGGAACCTACGAGCAGTACTTC,CASKGQGTYEQYF
NA,TRBJ1-2,NA,TRBV12-3/TRBV12-4,TGTGCCTGCTCGCGGGGAGGAGGCTACACCTTC,CACSRGGGYTF
TRBD1,TRBJ2-7,medium-sized,TRBV7-9,TGTGCCAGCAGCTTCTTGGACAGGGGAAACTACGAGCAGTACTTC,CASSFLDRGNYEQYF
TRBD2,TRBJ2-5,NA,TRBV5-5,TGTGCCAGCAGCTTTGGGACCAGCGGGGGACTTCAAGAGACCCAGTACTTC,CASSFGTSGGLQETQYF
NA,TRBJ2-7,NA,TRBV12-5,TGTGCTAGTGGTTTGGTACGAGACAGCACCTACGAGCAGTACTTC,CASGLVRDSTYEQYF
TRBD1,TRBJ2-5,NA,TRBV30,TGTGCCTGGAGAAGGCCAGGGGGCCAAGAGACCCAGTACTTC,CAWRRPGGQETQYF
TRBD1,TRBJ1-5,NA,TRBV7-9,TGTGCCAGCAGCTCGCGCGGACAGGGCGAAGACAATCAGCCCCAGCATTTT,CASSSRGQGEDNQPQHF
NA,TRBJ1-2,NA,TRBV2,TGTGCCAGCAGTGTCTCCGGACAGTCCTATGGCTACACCTTC,CASSVSGQSYGYTF
TRBD2,TRBJ2-7,NA,TRBV3-1/TRBV3-2,TGTGCCAGCCGGAGCGGGCCGGGGGGTTCCTACGAGCAGTACTTC,CASRSGPGGSYEQYF
NA,TRBJ2-3,NA,TRBV18,TGTGCCAGCTCACCGAAGGGGGATACGCAGTATTTT,CASSPKGDTQYF
TRBD1,TRBJ2-1,NA,TRBV3-1/TRBV3-2,TGTGCCAGCAGCCGGACAGGACCCCTCTACAATGAGCAGTTCTTC,CASSRTGPLYNEQFF
NA,TRBJ2-5,NA,TRBV24-1,TGTGCCACCAGTGACCCCCCTGTGGAGACCCAGTACTTC,CATSDPPVETQYF
NA,TRBJ1-4,NA,TRBV7-6,TGTGCCAGCAGCTTCGGCGGCGTCGATGAAAAACTGTTTTTT,CASSFGGVDEKLFF
NA,TRBJ2-7,NA,TRBV27,TGTGCCAGCAGTTTAAAACAGGCTTGGAACGAGCAGTACTTC,CASSLKQAWNEQYF
NA,TRBJ2-5,NA,TRBV5-4,TGTGCCAGCAGCCAACGGGGGTCCCAAGAGACCCAGTACTTC,CASSQRGSQETQYF
NA,TRBJ1-3,NA,TRBV11-2,TGTGCCAGCAGCTTAGTGTCAGGCTCTGGAAACACCATATATTTT,CASSLVSGSGNTIYF
TRBD2,TRBJ2-3,NA,TRBV4-1,TGCGCCAGCAGCCGCGCGGGACCTAGCGGAGATACGCAGTATTTT,CASSRAGPSGDTQYF
NA,TRBJ2-1,NA,TRBV5-1,TGCGCCAGCAGCTTGGAGGGCGGGACTAATGAGCAGTTCTTC,CASSLEGGTNEQFF
TRBD2,TRBJ2-3,NA,TRBV6-5,TGTGCCAGCAGAGACACTAGCGAGATCACAGATACGCAGTATTTT,CASRDTSEITDTQYF